The 20 T cell receptor beta chains below all came from one sample that was sequenced in a study of T cells in Graves' hyperthyroidism and ophthalmopathy (dated by TCRdb to the late 2010s). The library was made by multiplex PCR. Instrument on record: Illumina HiSeq 2000. Amplification of TCR beta CDR3 regions was carried out from RNA transcripts. A first-round RT-PCR of the TCR CDR3 used the HTBI primer set with the Qiagen OneStep RT-PCR kit. The raw public reads went through TCRdb reprocessing: fastp at Q25, MiXCR clone calling, in-frame beta chains kept. Each record represents a unique CDR3 protein, reported with the most common genes and DNA among its rows. Counted in this sample were hundreds of thousands of distinct CDR3 sequences; about 14% of them appeared once. The ten largest make up around 12% of the sample. Sequencing was performed on blood. These receptors all stem from a woman in her fifties or sixties with Graves' ophthalmopathy.

This clonotype was found many times. The rearrangement links TRBV2 to TRBJ1-4; weak D call: TRBD1 (5 bases). Per germline, CDR1 SNHLY and CDR2 FYNNEI. Trimming shortened V by 3 bases and J by 5 bases, and 13 bases separated the two germline ends. The CDR3 is 15 residues long. CDR3 in DNA: TGTGCCAGCAGTGAGTGGGGACCAAAGAATGAAAAACTGTTTTTT. It yields the protein CASSEWGPKNEKLFF.

This clonotype has a handful of counts. V and J are TRBV6-2 or TRBV6-3 and TRBJ1-1; 7 bases fit TRBD1. Germline CDR1 MNHEY, CDR2 SVGEGT. This CDR3 contains 17 residues. Trimming removed 6 bases from V and 2 bases from J; junction bases left unmatched: 15. CDR3 DNA: TGTGCCAGCAGAATAACGAGAAAAGGGGGCGGCAACACTGAAGCTTTCTTT. Encoded protein: CASRITRKGGGNTEAFF.

This clonotype was counted at least ten times. The CDR3 DNA sequence: TGTGCCAGCAGCCCACGAATTAGGGATACGCAGTATTTT. Translating it yields CASSPRIRDTQYF. The chain employs TRBV7-3 and TRBJ2-3; D call uncertain. The CDR3 totals 13 residues. CDR1 and CDR2 (germline): SGHTA, FQGTGA. The V end lost 5 bases, the J end lost 6 bases, and 12 bases lay between the germline ends. Full variable domain (rest looked up from reference TRBV7-3 and TRBJ2-3): GAGVSQTPSNKVTEKGKYVELRCDPISGHTALYWYRQSLGQGPEFLIYFQGTGAADDSGLPNDRFFAVRPEGSVSTLKIQRTERGDSAVYLCASSPRIRDTQYFGPGTRLTVL.

The V call is TRBV11-2, the J call TRBJ2-1; 12 bases line up with TRBD2. The J segment lost 2 bases and the V segment lost 0 bases, leaving 5 bases of the junction unmatched. Germline values: CDR1 SGHAT, CDR2 FQNNGV. This CDR3 contains 18 residues. The chain's CDR3 is CASSLDTLAGGPYNEQFF. CDR3 bases: TGTGCCAGCAGCTTAGATACCCTAGCGGGAGGGCCCTACAATGAGCAGTTCTTC.

At least ten counts were recorded for this clonotype. The chain uses TRBV7-2 and TRBJ2-3, with D uncertain. The CDR3 totals 13 residues. The V end was cut by 0 bases, the J end by 4 bases, with 5 bases between. Germline values: CDR1 SGHTA, CDR2 FQGNSA. The CDR3 reads CASSLAPADTQYF. The CDR3 nucleotides are TGTGCCAGCAGCTTAGCGCCCGCAGATACGCAGTATTTT.

The CDR3 here is CAWSRGLGGDTQYF. CDR3 bases: TGTGCCTGGAGTAGGGGGCTAGGGGGAGATACGCAGTATTTT. The rearrangement uses TRBV30 and TRBJ2-3, with 7 nucleotides matching TRBD1. The CDR3 consists of 14 residues. Trimming took 2 bases from V and 5 from J; bases not matched to a gene: 7. Germline-derived CDR1 and CDR2 are GTSNPN and SVGIG (reference sequence). Full variable domain (missing parts from reference TRBV30 and TRBJ2-3): SQTIHQWPATLVQPVGSPLSLECTVEGTSNPNLYWYRQAAGRGLQLLFYSVGIGQISSEVPQNLSASRPQDRQFILSSKKLLLSDSGFYLCAWSRGLGGDTQYFGPGTRLTVL.

This clonotype was seen repeatedly, ten times or more. The rearrangement joins TRBV7-9 to TRBJ2-5; TRBD1 matches at 7 bases. Germline CDR1 reads SEHNR; CDR2 reads FQNEAQ (reference sequence). J gave up 1 base and V 5 bases, and 4 bases lay outside the gene matches. The CDR3 has 14 amino acids. The CDR3 nucleotides read TGTGCCAGCAGCCCACGGGACAGCCAAGAGACCCAGTACTTC. Translating gives CASSPRDSQETQYF.

This clonotype was recorded many times. V gene TRBV20-1 combines with J gene TRBJ2-6, with TRBD2 identical over 10 bases. The V gene's germline CDR1 is DFQATT and CDR2 SNEGSKA (reference sequence). The CDR3 covers 19 residues. Unmatched junction bases numbered 9, after V lost 0 bases and J lost 1 base. CDR3 protein: CSARDRSSGSVSGANVLTF. CDR3 DNA sequence: TGCAGTGCTAGAGATCGGTCTAGCGGGAGTGTGTCTGGGGCCAACGTCCTGACTTTC.

This clonotype occurred many times. This chain connects TRBV20-1 to TRBJ1-2, with D perhaps matching TRBD1 (5 bases). CDR3 length equals 15 residues. The germline V gene encodes CDR1 DFQATT and CDR2 SNEGSKA (reference sequence). Trimming took off 1 base at V and 5 bases at J, with 17 bases between the two ends. The CDR3, as DNA: TGCAGTGCTAGAGCTCAGGCGCTACCAGGGTATGGCTACACCTTC. It specifies CSARAQALPGYGYTF.

This clonotype was picked up a small number of times. The chain joins TRBV27 to TRBJ2-5, with D hard to call. From germline, CDR1 is MNHEY and CDR2 SMNVEV (reference sequence). Trimming stripped 3 bases from V and 5 bases from J, with 16 bases between. The CDR3 is made up of 15 amino acids. The CDR3 sequence is CASSFRTSTWETQYF. CDR3 nucleotide sequence: TGTGCCAGCAGTTTCAGGACCTCCACCTGGGAGACCCAGTACTTC.

Notes on this clonotype: A read error may account for a junction end that differs from germline. The rearrangement uses TRBV5-5 and TRBJ2-7; 7 bases line up with TRBD1. The CDR3 runs to 13 residues. The germline V gene encodes CDR1 SGHKS and CDR2 YYEKEE (reference sequence). CDR3: CASSLGQGYGQYF. CDR3 bases: TGTGCCAGCAGCTTGGGACAGGGCTACGGGCAGTACTTC.

A note on this clonotype: A clone one base away is much larger, so this may be a read error. The chain recombines TRBV18 with TRBJ2-4, with 8 positions matching TRBD1. Germline CDR1 reads KGHSH; CDR2 reads LQKENI. The V segment lost 7 bases and the J segment 3 bases; nucleotides outside the gene matches: 5. The CDR3 consists of 14 residues. CDR3 coding DNA: TGTGCCAGCTTACCGGGGACAGGCAAAAACATTCAGTACTTC. Protein product: CASLPGTGKNIQYF.

This clonotype was found many times. The J gene is TRBJ2-7, the V gene TRBV12-3 or TRBV12-4; D not resolved. CDR3 length: 14 residues. Trimming left V 3 bases short and J 1 base short, with 10 bases between. CDR3 bases: TGTGCCAGCAGTTTCTATGGCGTATCCTACGAGCAGTACTTC. Encoded protein: CASSFYGVSYEQYF.

This clonotype was recorded many times. This sequence joins TRBV7-3 and TRBJ2-5; 7 bases fit TRBD2. There are 14 residues in the CDR3. The trim removed 4 bases at V and 5 bases at J, leaving 7 bases unmatched. From germline, CDR1 is SGHTA and CDR2 FQGTGA. DNA for the CDR3: TGTGCCAGCAGCTCGTCCGGGGGAGGGGAGACCCAGTACTTC. It encodes CASSSSGGGETQYF.

The rearrangement links TRBV6-1 to TRBJ2-2; D gene ambiguous. Trimming left V 7 bases short and J 0 bases short, with 6 bases between. This CDR3 is built from 13 residues. The germline gives CDR1 MNHNS, CDR2 SASEGT. CDR3 in amino acids: CASNPANTGELFF. Written as DNA, the CDR3 is TGTGCCAGCAACCCAGCGAACACCGGGGAGCTGTTTTTT.

For this clonotype: A read error is possible here, since a much larger clone lies one base away. The J gene is TRBJ2-7, the V gene TRBV28, with 7 positions matching TRBD2. Germline lookup yields CDR1 MDHEN and CDR2 SYDVKM. The CDR3 sequence is 14 residues long. With V trimmed by 4 bases and J by 4 bases, 7 bases remained unmatched. CDR3 sequence: CASSSPGGRYEQYF. As DNA, the CDR3 is TGTGCCAGCAGTTCCCCGGGGGGTCGGTACGAGCAGTACTTC.

A remark on this clonotype: A read error is possible here, since a much larger clone lies one base away. The CDR3 loop is CAGNSVGGLTEQFF. The CDR3 nucleotides read TGTGCCGGCAACTCTGTGGGTGGGCTGACTGAGCAGTTCTTC. The chain combines TRBV7-2 with TRBJ2-1; D is ambiguous. V was clipped by 11 bases and J by 9 bases, with 23 bases between them. Germline assignment: CDR1 SGHTA and CDR2 FQGNSA. The CDR3 length is 14 residues.

This clonotype was recorded many times. The V call is TRBV6-1, the J call TRBJ1-5; 9 bases line up with TRBD1. This CDR3 region has 13 residues. Trimming took 8 bases from V and 6 from J; bases not matched to a gene: 5. The germline CDR1 and CDR2 sequences are MNHNS and SASEGT. The CDR3: CASGTGPFQPQHF. The CDR3 coding sequence is TGTGCCAGCGGGACAGGGCCGTTTCAGCCCCAGCATTTT.

At least ten counts were recorded for this clonotype. The V and J genes are TRBV5-1 and TRBJ2-1, with TRBD1 matching 8 bases. This CDR3 is built from 16 residues. V gave up 0 bases and J gave up 3 bases; unmatched junction bases: 5. Germline V lookup: CDR1 SGHRS, CDR2 YFSETQ. The CDR3 DNA is TGCGCCAGCAGCTTGGTGGCGGGACAGGTCTACAATGAGCAGTTCTTC. Amino acids: CASSLVAGQVYNEQFF.

The chain links TRBV9 to TRBJ1-1; a possible D gene is TRBD1 (5 bases). Germline V gene data show CDR1 as SGDLS and CDR2 as YYNGEE. The CDR3 runs to 13 residues. V lost 2 bases and J lost 6, with 11 bases in between. The CDR3 DNA reads TGTGCCAGCAGCGTCAGCACAGGCCCTGAAGCTTTCTTT. Its translation is CASSVSTGPEAFF.